This TCR beta chain was identified in a study of blood T cell repertoires in COVID-19. Whole-study context: The United States, Italy and Spain were the sources of the acute and convalescent COVID-19 samples. PBMCs, B-cell-depleted T cells, or T cells were the source of the cDNA or gDNA that made up the material.

How the authors handled the data: Amplification with reference gene primers provided the estimates of nucleated cell counts. Method: immunoSEQ multiplex PCR; TCRdb's copy keeps in-frame clones and lacks some. Clone size and V and J calls were adopted from that table, with D and trimming inferred from the DNA. The sample has around 210,000 clones, around 88% seen once; the top ten hold about 1.5%. V was cut by 4 bases and J by 2 bases, with 18 bases left in between. Looked up from germline, CDR1 is MNHEY and CDR2 is SVGEGT. The CDR3 sequence is 16 residues long. The rearrangement uses TRBV6-2 or TRBV6-3 and TRBJ2-7, with D perhaps matching TRBD2 (5 bases). This sequence was found in a man aged 18 to 29 with active or convalescent COVID-19. Sample: peripheral blood. The CDR3 spells CASSFSDSQLTYEQYF. For the CDR3, the DNA is TGTGCCAGCAGTTTCTCGGACTCCCAGCTAACCTACGAGCAGTACTTC.